What follows are 25 T cell receptor beta chains derived from one specimen sequenced in a study of early T cells in non-severe SARS-CoV-2 infection. Each CDR3 protein gets one entry after TCRdb re-called the 5' RACE reads with MiXCR. The sample holds 32,000 or so distinct CDR3 sequences, 5.5% to 7% seen once. Material for sequencing was whole blood. The receptors shown here come from an adult who was a healthcare worker with PCR-confirmed SARS-CoV-2 infection or an uninfected control (not recorded which).

Ten or more counts support this clonotype. This chain uses TRBV11-3 with TRBJ2-1; 7 bases fit TRBD2. This CDR3 has 15 amino acids. CDR1 is SGHNT, CDR2 YENEEA, per germline. Trimming at V came to 2 bases and at J to 0 bases, leaving 1 base not matched to a gene. CDR3 nucleotides: TGTGCCAGCAGCTTAAGGACTAGCTCCTACAATGAGCAGTTCTTC. Translated, it gives CASSLRTSSYNEQFF.

This clonotype has ten or more counts. The chain joins TRBV29-1 to TRBJ1-2; a possible D gene is TRBD1 (6 bases). CDR3 length: 11 amino acids. Germline CDR1 and CDR2: SQVTM and ANQGSEA. Trimming removed 8 bases at V and 3 bases at J, with 10 bases between. The CDR3 DNA reads as TGCAGCTCAGGGGAAGACTATGGCTACACCTTC. It codes for CSSGEDYGYTF.

This clonotype occurred a few times. The rearrangement links TRBV7-6 to TRBJ2-3; D possibly matches TRBD1 or TRBD2 (5 bases each). Between the trimmed V and J ends, which lost 3 bases and 4 bases, there was a span of 11 bases. The CDR3 runs to 14 residues. The germline CDR1 and CDR2 sequences are SGHVS and FNYEAQ. CDR3 region: CASSLYGTADTQYF. The CDR3 DNA is TGTGCCAGCAGCTTGTATGGGACGGCAGATACGCAGTATTTT.

This clonotype has ten or more counts. V is TRBV29-1 and J is TRBJ2-3; no clear D. This CDR3 comprises 12 residues. The germline gives CDR1 SQVTM, CDR2 ANQGSEA. V gave up 2 bases and J gave up 6 bases, with 9 bases separating them. CDR3 loop: CSVEPRADTQYF. In DNA, the CDR3 is TGCAGCGTTGAACCCCGCGCGGATACGCAGTATTTT.

This clonotype came up many times. The gene calls are TRBV7-2 and TRBJ2-1, with D possibly matching TRBD2 (6 bases). The germline V gene has CDR1 SGHTA and CDR2 FQGNSA. This CDR3 comprises 16 residues. Trimming left V 4 bases short and J 9 bases short, with 22 bases between. The CDR3: CASSSMSRGSRGEQFF. The CDR3 bases are TGTGCCAGCAGCTCCATGAGCCGGGGGAGCCGGGGTGAGCAGTTCTTC.

This clonotype has ten or more counts. The genes are TRBV7-9 and TRBJ2-3, with 11 bases that match TRBD2. This CDR3 has 19 amino acids. The junction had 17 bases not matched to a gene; V was cut back by 5 bases and J by 4 bases. Germline lookup yields CDR1 SEHNR and CDR2 FQNEAQ (reference sequence). The CDR3: CASSATGGIAGGPSDTQYF. The CDR3 DNA is TGTGCCAGCAGCGCAACAGGGGGCATAGCGGGAGGGCCCTCAGATACGCAGTATTTT.

This clonotype was observed at least ten times. This chain connects TRBV5-1 to TRBJ2-7; 7 bases fit TRBD2. Per the germline V gene, CDR1 is SGHRS and CDR2 is YFSETQ. This CDR3 has 12 amino acids. J gave up 6 bases and V 4 bases, and 4 bases lay outside the gene matches. DNA for the CDR3: TGCGCCAGCAGCCGGGGGGACGGCGAGCAGTACTTC. Translated: CASSRGDGEQYF.

This clonotype was seen ten or more times. The J gene is TRBJ2-1, the V gene TRBV10-3; D is possibly TRBD2 (8 bases). V lost 6 bases to trimming and J lost 8 bases, with 23 bases between them. CDR1 ENHRY and CDR2 SYGVKD come from the germline V gene. This CDR3 contains 16 residues. CDR3 loop: CAIRDRDSGRLYEQFF. The CDR3 DNA follows: TGTGCCATCAGGGATAGGGACAGCGGGAGATTGTATGAGCAGTTCTTC.

The chain has TRBV19 and TRBJ2-7; 10 nucleotides match TRBD2. V was clipped by 6 bases and J by 2 bases; unmatched bases: 4. Germline V gene sequence: CDR1 LNHDA, CDR2 SQIVND (reference sequence). The CDR3 runs to 14 residues. The CDR3 DNA reads TGTGCCAGTAGCCTAGCGGGAGTCGCCTACGAGCAGTACTTC. It specifies CASSLAGVAYEQYF.

The chain employs TRBV7-6 and TRBJ2-7, with a weak D call TRBD1 (6 bases). V was shortened by 1 base and J by 3 bases, with 13 bases between the two germline ends. The CDR3 consists of 15 residues. CDR1 and CDR2 from the germline V gene are SGHVS and FNYEAQ. CDR3 coding DNA: TGTGCCAGCAGCTTAGTAGCCCAGGGGTTCTACGAGCAGTACTTC. Its translation is CASSLVAQGFYEQYF.

This clonotype is medium-sized within its sample. V usage is TRBV29-1 and J usage is TRBJ1-2, with 7 bases identical to TRBD1. Germline V CDR1 and CDR2: SQVTM, ANQGSEA. V gave up 5 bases and J gave up 4 bases; unmatched junction bases: 7. CDR3 length equals 13 residues. The CDR3 DNA sequence: TGCAGCGTTAACATACAGGGGACCTATGGCTACACCTTC. Translation gives CSVNIQGTYGYTF. Full variable domain (outside the CDR3, taken from reference TRBV29-1 and TRBJ1-2): SAVISQKPSRDICQRGTSLTIQCQVDSQVTMMFWYRQQPGQSLTLIATANQGSEATYESGFVIDKFPISRPNLTFSTLTVSNMSPEDSSIYLCSVNIQGTYGYTFGSGTRLTVV.

This clonotype was counted a few times. The chain couples TRBV29-1 to TRBJ2-1; D gene unclear. Deletions cut 4 bases from V and 4 bases from J, with 8 bases between. The germline CDR1 and CDR2 sequences are SQVTM and ANQGSEA. The length of the CDR3 is 12 residues. CDR3 region: CSVVSEYNEQFF. The CDR3 DNA is TGCAGCGTTGTGTCAGAATACAATGAGCAGTTCTTC.

The table lists this clonotype with many counts. The genes are TRBV29-1 and TRBJ2-3; 15 bases match TRBD2. This CDR3 comprises 15 residues. V gave up 5 bases and J gave up 6 bases; unmatched junction bases: 6. Per the germline V gene, CDR1 is SQVTM and CDR2 is ANQGSEA. The CDR3 sequence is CSVLGLAGGSDTQYF. The DNA for the CDR3 is TGCAGCGTTCTTGGACTAGCGGGAGGGTCGGATACGCAGTATTTT.

This clonotype has ten or more counts. The chain links TRBV2 to TRBJ2-7, with D hard to call. Germline loops: CDR1 SNHLY, CDR2 FYNNEI. V was trimmed by 9 bases and J by 0 bases, leaving 9 bases between them. The CDR3 consists of 12 residues. CDR3 sequence (DNA): TGTGCCAGTAGGACGGTCTCCTACGAGCAGTACTTC. This encodes CASRTVSYEQYF. The entire variable domain, with the rest obtained from reference TRBV2 and TRBJ2-7, is as follows: EPEVTQTPSHQVTQMGQEVILRCVPISNHLYFYWYRQILGQKVEFLVSFYNNEISEKSEIFDDQFSVERPDGSNFTLKIRSTKLEDSAMYFCASRTVSYEQYFGPGTRLTVT.

This clonotype turned up a few times. The chain combines TRBV27 with TRBJ1-2; D may be TRBD1 (6 bases). Germline assignment: CDR1 MNHEY and CDR2 SMNVEV (reference sequence). The CDR3 runs to 14 residues. The V end lost 2 bases, the J end lost 8 bases, and 15 bases lay between the germline ends. In DNA, the CDR3 is TGTGCCAGCAGTTTAAGTACAGGGCGAGGGGGCTACACCTTC. Protein sequence: CASSLSTGRGGYTF.

This clonotype has a handful of counts. CDR3 loop: CASSIGTAYEQYF. The CDR3 region has the DNA TGTGCCAGTAGTATAGGTACAGCCTACGAGCAGTACTTC. The V and J genes are TRBV19 and TRBJ2-7, with no clear D. The germline V gene has CDR1 LNHDA and CDR2 SQIVND (reference sequence). V dropped 1 base and J dropped 2 bases, with 6 bases sitting between them. The CDR3 totals 13 residues. The full variable domain, in which reference TRBV19 and TRBJ2-7 provide the parts outside the CDR3, is DGGITQSPKYLFRKEGQNVTLSCEQNLNHDAMYWYRQDPGQGLRLIYYSQIVNDFQKGDIAEGYSVSREKKESFPLTVTSAQKNPTAFYLCASSIGTAYEQYFGPGTRLTVT.

This clonotype showed up many times. The genes are TRBV29-1 and TRBJ2-1; D not resolved. The V end was cut by 3 bases, the J end by 9 bases, with 15 bases between. The CDR3 runs to 13 residues. CDR1 and CDR2 from the germline V gene are SQVTM and ANQGSEA. In nucleotides, the CDR3 is TGCAGCGTTGACGTGGGGTTAGTGAGTGAGCAGTTCTTC. Translated: CSVDVGLVSEQFF.

There are many counts of this clonotype. The chain has TRBV5-1 and TRBJ2-7, with D possibly TRBD1 on 5 matching bases. Trimming cost V 1 base and J 0 bases, with 11 bases left between them. This CDR3 is built from 15 residues. CDR1 and CDR2 from the germline V gene are SGHRS and YFSETQ. CDR3: CASSLNGAASYEQYF. CDR3 nucleotide sequence: TGCGCCAGCAGCTTGAATGGGGCAGCCTCCTACGAGCAGTACTTC.

This clonotype was detected ten times or more. This chain connects TRBV4-1 to TRBJ1-2; D unclear. The CDR3 totals 15 residues. Looked up from germline, CDR1 is MGHRA and CDR2 is YSYEKL. V was trimmed by 3 bases and J by 2 bases, leaving 13 bases between them. The CDR3 DNA reads as TGCGCCAGCAGCCACGGGGTTCCAAAAAACTATGGCTACACCTTC. Residues: CASSHGVPKNYGYTF.

This clonotype came up many times. This rearrangement joins TRBV20-1 to TRBJ2-1, with a possible D match to TRBD2 (5 bases). Looked up from germline, CDR1 is DFQATT and CDR2 is SNEGSKA (reference sequence). The CDR3 contains 14 residues. V lost 0 bases and J 7 bases, leaving 13 bases between the germline ends. CDR3 in DNA: TGCAGTGCTAGAGAGGAACTAGTTCGGAATGAGCAGTTCTTC. As protein: CSAREELVRNEQFF.

This clonotype was counted ten times or more. V is TRBV27 and J is TRBJ2-5; the match to TRBD1 covers 8 bases. CDR3 size: 16 residues. The trim removed 1 base at V and 2 bases at J, leaving 6 bases unmatched. Per the germline V gene, CDR1 is MNHEY and CDR2 is SMNVEV (reference sequence). CDR3 amino acids: CASSLFGQGRQETQYF. CDR3 DNA: TGTGCCAGCAGTTTATTTGGACAGGGTAGACAAGAGACCCAGTACTTC.

This clonotype was picked up many times. V usage is TRBV29-1 and J usage is TRBJ1-2, with TRBD1 matching over 7 bases. This CDR3 is 13 amino acids long. The J segment lost 3 bases and the V segment lost 3 bases, leaving 4 bases of the junction unmatched. Germline loops: CDR1 SQVTM, CDR2 ANQGSEA. The CDR3 sequence: CSVDDRDYYGYTF. The CDR3, as DNA: TGCAGCGTTGACGACAGGGACTACTATGGCTACACCTTC.

The table lists this clonotype with many counts. The rearrangement links TRBV7-9 to TRBJ2-1; D unclear. CDR1 and CDR2 (germline): SEHNR, FQNEAQ (reference sequence). This CDR3 is built from 15 residues. The V end was cut by 6 bases, the J end by 4 bases, with 16 bases between. In DNA, the CDR3 is TGTGCCAGCAGTTCGGAATTGCCCCTTTACAATGAGCAGTTCTTC. Protein: CASSSELPLYNEQFF.

In this sample, this clonotype turned up once. CDR3 nucleotide sequence: TGTGCCAGCAGTTACAGGGGGACTAACACTGAAGCTTTCTTT. Translated: CASSYRGTNTEAFF. V gene TRBV6-5 combines with J gene TRBJ1-1, with D possibly TRBD1 on 6 matching bases. This CDR3 comprises 14 residues. Trimming took 2 bases from V and 2 from J, leaving 9 bases between them. Per the germline V gene, CDR1 is MNHEY and CDR2 is SVGAGI.

This clonotype was seen repeatedly, ten times or more. The CDR3 DNA follows: TGTGCCAGCAGCTGGGGCAGCACAGATACGCAGTATTTT. Its translation: CASSWGSTDTQYF. This rearrangement joins TRBV11-2 to TRBJ2-3, with a possible D match to TRBD1 (5 bases). Germline CDR1 is SGHAT and CDR2 is FQNNGV. V lost 4 bases and J 0 bases, leaving 5 bases between the germline ends. The CDR3 extends over 13 amino acids.